Sequencing of this T cell receptor (beta chain) was carried out in a study of T cells after yellow fever vaccination. In this sample, this clonotype turned up a few times. Its specificity is unknown. CDR1 LGHDT and CDR2 YNNKEL come from the germline V gene (reference sequence). The ends were cut back, 4 bases at V and 3 bases at J, with 13 bases in the middle. This CDR3 is built from 15 residues. TCRdb re-called the 5' RACE reads through MiXCR, storing one row per CDR3 protein. The data show hundreds of thousands of distinct CDR3 sequences, roughly 12% seen once. Study-wide results and caveats: Post-booster repertoires contained most primary-vaccination clones again (about 95% CD4, 88% CD8). Researchers report a weaker secondary response that nonetheless peaked faster, day 5 versus 15.

Sequenced here: PBMCs, sampled on the day of the yellow fever booster vaccination. This rearrangement joins TRBV3-1 to TRBJ2-1; D unclear. The source is a man aged 30-40 years who received the YFV17D yellow fever vaccine. CDR3 nucleotide sequence: TGTGCCAGCAGCCCGAAGACGCTGCTCTACAATGAGCAGTTCTTC. Protein: CASSPKTLLYNEQFF.